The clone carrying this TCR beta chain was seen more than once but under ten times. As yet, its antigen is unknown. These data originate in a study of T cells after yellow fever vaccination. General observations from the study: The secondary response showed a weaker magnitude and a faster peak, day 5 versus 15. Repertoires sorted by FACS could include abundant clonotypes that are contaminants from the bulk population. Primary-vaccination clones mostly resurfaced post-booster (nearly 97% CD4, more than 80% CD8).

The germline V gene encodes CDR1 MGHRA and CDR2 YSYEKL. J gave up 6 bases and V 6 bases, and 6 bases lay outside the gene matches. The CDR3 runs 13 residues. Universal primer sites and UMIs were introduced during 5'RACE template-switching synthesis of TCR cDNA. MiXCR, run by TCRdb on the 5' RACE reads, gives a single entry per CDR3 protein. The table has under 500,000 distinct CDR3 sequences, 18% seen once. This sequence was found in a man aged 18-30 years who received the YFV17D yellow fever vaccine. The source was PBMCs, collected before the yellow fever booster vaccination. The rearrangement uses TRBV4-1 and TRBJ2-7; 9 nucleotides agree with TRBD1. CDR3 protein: CASRPTGGTEQYF. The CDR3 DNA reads TGCGCCAGCAGACCTACAGGGGGCACCGAGCAGTACTTC.